This T cell receptor beta chain was observed in a study of cytomegalovirus exposure and HLA in healthy donors. Vbeta (60) and Jbeta (13) primers were used in the PCR. TCRdb keeps only in-frame clones here, not all; method: immunoSEQ multiplex PCR. The sample records fewer than 130,000 clones, roughly 69% being singletons. Whole-study results and caveats: It was reportedly the case that the classifier diagnosed cytomegalovirus status with high specificity and sensitivity. In vitro assays verified that a few CMV-associated chains recognized CMV antigens specifically.

With respect to this clone: No antigen is known for it.

The TCR was taken from a man aged 45-65 years in good health and CMV-seropositive. The sample taken for sequencing was PBMCs.

CDR3 sequence: CASSARQGSDYEQYF. The CDR3, as DNA: TGTGCCAGCAGCGCCAGACAGGGATCCGACTACGAGCAGTACTTC. The genes are TRBV11-3 and TRBJ2-7; TRBD1 agrees at 7 bases. In germline, CDR1 is SGHNT, CDR2 YENEEA. V shed 5 bases and J 3 bases; nucleotides not matched to a gene: 10. This CDR3 has 15 amino acids.